This T cell receptor (beta chain) was retrieved from a study of T cell responses to AZD1222 COVID-19 vaccine. V was pared by 1 base and J by 0 bases, with 8 bases of the junction left unmatched. The germline V gene has CDR1 SGHTA and CDR2 FQGNSA. CDR3 length equals 17 residues. The table came from immunoSEQ multiplex PCR; TCRdb's copy has only in-frame clones and leaves some out. The sample yields roughly 120,000 clones, around 85% seen once. Doses given second, at about 4 or about 12 weeks, were pooled. The source material was peripheral blood, sampled 28 days after the second AZD1222 dose. The clonotype comes from an adult who received the AZD1222 COVID-19 vaccine. The chain combines TRBV7-2 with TRBJ2-7; 8 bases fit TRBD1. The CDR3 reads CASSLDTGGHYSYEQYF. The CDR3 coding sequence is TGTGCCAGCAGCTTAGATACAGGGGGGCACTACTCCTACGAGCAGTACTTC.